This TCR beta chain was retrieved from a study of monozygotic twins with inflammatory bowel disease. Study results and caveats: For IBD, no single strong associated signal or clonotype was supported.

Via template switching, UMIs carrying a 6-nucleotide sample barcode were introduced. Using the 5' RACE reads, TCRdb records one entry per CDR3 protein without DNA. This table lists about 150,000 distinct CDR3 sequences. With regard to this clonotype: Antigen specificity is unknown.

From germline, CDR1 is DFQATT and CDR2 SNEGSKA (reference sequence). This CDR3 comprises 14 residues. The chain combines TRBV20-1 with TRBJ2-7. This receptor was taken from a human donor with ulcerative colitis or Crohn's disease, or a healthy co-twin of an affected twin (not recorded which). Sequencing was carried out using blood. The CDR3 loop reads CSARDLAALYEQYF.